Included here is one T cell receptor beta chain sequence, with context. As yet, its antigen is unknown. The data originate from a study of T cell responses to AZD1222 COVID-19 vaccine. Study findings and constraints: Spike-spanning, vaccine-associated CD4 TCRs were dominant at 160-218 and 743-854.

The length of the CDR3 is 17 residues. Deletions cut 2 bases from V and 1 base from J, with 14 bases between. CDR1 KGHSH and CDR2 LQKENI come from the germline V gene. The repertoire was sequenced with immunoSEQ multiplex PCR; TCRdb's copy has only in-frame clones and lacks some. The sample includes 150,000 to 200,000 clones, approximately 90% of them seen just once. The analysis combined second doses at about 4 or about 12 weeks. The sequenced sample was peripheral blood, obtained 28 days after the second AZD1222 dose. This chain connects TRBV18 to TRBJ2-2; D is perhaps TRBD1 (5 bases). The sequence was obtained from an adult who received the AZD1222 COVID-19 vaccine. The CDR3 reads CASSPSGMGLNTGELFF. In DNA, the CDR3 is TGTGCCAGCTCACCATCAGGGATGGGCCTGAACACCGGGGAGCTGTTTTTT.